This T cell receptor (beta chain) was recovered during a study of response to subunit inactivated influenza vaccine. TCRdb used MiXCR to reprocess the RT-PCR reads, holding one entry per CDR3 protein. The sample lists about 800,000 distinct CDR3 sequences, 20% to 25% occurring once. V was clipped by 3 bases and J by 11 bases; unmatched bases: 7. CDR3 length equals 13 residues. This clonotype showed up just a few times. This specimen was PBMCs from blood, taken 5 days after vaccination. The rearrangement joins TRBV12-3 or TRBV12-4 to TRBJ1-1; 9 bases agree with TRBD1. The clonotype originates from a man over 45 who received an inactivated influenza vaccine. The CDR3 DNA is TGTGCCAGCAGTTTGGGACAGGGTGTTCGGGCTTTCTTT. Residues: CASSLGQGVRAFF.